This T cell receptor (beta chain) was retrieved from a study of OX40 agonist ivuxolimab in advanced cancers. Sequenced by immunoSEQ multiplex PCR; TCRdb stores in-frame clones only, minus some. The sample holds some 65,000 clones, roughly 81% seen once. CDR1 and CDR2 from the germline V gene are SGHNT and YYREEE (reference sequence). V was trimmed by 4 bases and J by 6 bases, leaving 9 bases between them. The CDR3 has 12 amino acids. The chain uses TRBV5-4 and TRBJ2-3; no definite D call. This TCR came from an adult with an advanced solid tumor such as melanoma, head and neck, liver or kidney cancer. Here the sequenced sample was CD4+ or CD8+ T cells sorted from blood, taken in a trial of the OX40 agonist ivuxolimab. This CDR3 reads CASSPDSDTQYF. The CDR3 coding sequence is TGTGCCAGCAGCCCGGATTCGGATACGCAGTATTTT. Filled out from reference TRBV5-4 and TRBJ2-3, the complete variable domain reads ETGVTQSPTHLIKTRGQQVTLRCSSQSGHNTVSWYQQALGQGPQFIFQYYREEENGRGNFPPRFSGLQFPNYSSELNVNALELDDSALYLCASSPDSDTQYFGPGTRLTVL.